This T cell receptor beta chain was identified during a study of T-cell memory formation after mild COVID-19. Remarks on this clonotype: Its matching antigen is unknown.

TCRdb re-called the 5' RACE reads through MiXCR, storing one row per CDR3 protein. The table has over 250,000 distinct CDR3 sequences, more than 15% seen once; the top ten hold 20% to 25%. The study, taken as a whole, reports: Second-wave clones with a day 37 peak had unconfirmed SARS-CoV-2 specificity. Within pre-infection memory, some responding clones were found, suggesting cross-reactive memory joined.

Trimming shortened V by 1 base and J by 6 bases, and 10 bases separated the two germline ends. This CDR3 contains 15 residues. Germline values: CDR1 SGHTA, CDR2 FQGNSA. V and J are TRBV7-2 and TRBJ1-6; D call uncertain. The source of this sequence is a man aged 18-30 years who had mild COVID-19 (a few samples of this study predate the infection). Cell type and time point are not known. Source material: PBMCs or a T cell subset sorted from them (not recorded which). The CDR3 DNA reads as TGTGCCAGCAGCTTAGAAAGGGCCGGTAATTCACCCCTCCACTTT. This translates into CASSLERAGNSPLHF.